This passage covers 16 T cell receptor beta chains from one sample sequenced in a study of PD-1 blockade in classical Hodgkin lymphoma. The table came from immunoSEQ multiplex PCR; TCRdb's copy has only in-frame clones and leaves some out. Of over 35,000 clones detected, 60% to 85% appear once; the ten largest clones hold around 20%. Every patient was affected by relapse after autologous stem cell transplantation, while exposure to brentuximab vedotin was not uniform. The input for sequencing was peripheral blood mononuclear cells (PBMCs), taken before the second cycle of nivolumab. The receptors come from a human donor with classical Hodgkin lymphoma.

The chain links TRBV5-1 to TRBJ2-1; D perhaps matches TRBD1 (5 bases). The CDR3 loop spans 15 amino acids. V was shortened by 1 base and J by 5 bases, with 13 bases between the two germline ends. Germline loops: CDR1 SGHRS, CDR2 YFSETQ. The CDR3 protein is CASSLFTPRDNEQFF. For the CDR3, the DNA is TGCGCCAGCAGCTTGTTTACCCCCAGGGACAATGAGCAGTTCTTC. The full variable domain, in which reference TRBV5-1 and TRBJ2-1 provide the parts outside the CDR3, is KAGVTQTPRYLIKTRGQQVTLSCSPISGHRSVSWYQQTPGQGLQFLFEYFSETQRNKGNFPGRFSGRQFSNSRSEMNVSTLELGDSALYLCASSLFTPRDNEQFFGPGTRLTVL.

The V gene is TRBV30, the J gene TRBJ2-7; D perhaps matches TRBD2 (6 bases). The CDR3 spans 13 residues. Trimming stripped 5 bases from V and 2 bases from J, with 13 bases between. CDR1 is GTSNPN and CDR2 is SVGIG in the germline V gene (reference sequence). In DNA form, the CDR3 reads TGTGCCTGGGGGACTGTGGGGACCTACGAGCAGTACTTC. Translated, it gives CAWGTVGTYEQYF.

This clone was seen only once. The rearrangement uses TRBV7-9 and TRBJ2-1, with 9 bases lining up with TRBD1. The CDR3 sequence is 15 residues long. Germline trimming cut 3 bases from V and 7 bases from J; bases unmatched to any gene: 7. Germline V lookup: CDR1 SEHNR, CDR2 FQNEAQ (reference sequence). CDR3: CASSFTGGAGNEQFF. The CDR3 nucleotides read TGTGCCAGCAGCTTCACAGGGGGCGCGGGGAATGAGCAGTTCTTC.

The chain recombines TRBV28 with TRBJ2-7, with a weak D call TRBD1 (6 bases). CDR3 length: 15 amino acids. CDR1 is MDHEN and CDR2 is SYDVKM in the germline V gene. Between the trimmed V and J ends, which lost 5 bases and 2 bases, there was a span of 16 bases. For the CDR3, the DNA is TGTGCCAGCAGTCCCAAGGGCTACAGGGCCTACGAGCAGTACTTC. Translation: CASSPKGYRAYEQYF.

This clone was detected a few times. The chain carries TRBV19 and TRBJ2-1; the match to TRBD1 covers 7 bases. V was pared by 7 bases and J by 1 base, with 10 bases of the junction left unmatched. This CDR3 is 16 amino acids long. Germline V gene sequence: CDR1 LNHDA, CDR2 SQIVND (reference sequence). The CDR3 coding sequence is TGTGCCAGTAACCCTCGACAGGGAAGATCCTACAATGAGCAGTTCTTC. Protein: CASNPRQGRSYNEQFF. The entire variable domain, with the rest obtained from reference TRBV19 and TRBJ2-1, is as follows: DGGITQSPKYLFRKEGQNVTLSCEQNLNHDAMYWYRQDPGQGLRLIYYSQIVNDFQKGDIAEGYSVSREKKESFPLTVTSAQKNPTAFYLCASNPRQGRSYNEQFFGPGTRLTVL.

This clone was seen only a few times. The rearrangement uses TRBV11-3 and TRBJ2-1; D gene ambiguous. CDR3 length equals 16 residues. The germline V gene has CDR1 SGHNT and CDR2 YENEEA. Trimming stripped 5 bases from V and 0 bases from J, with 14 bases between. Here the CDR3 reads CASSRLQGSSYNEQFF. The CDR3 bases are TGTGCCAGCAGCCGACTTCAAGGTTCCTCCTACAATGAGCAGTTCTTC.

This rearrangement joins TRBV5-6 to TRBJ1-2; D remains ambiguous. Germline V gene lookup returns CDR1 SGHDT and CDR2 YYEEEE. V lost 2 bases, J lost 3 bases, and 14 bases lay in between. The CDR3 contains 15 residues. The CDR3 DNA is TGTGCCAGCAGCTTTCGGGCAGTGGGTCACTATGGCTACACCTTC. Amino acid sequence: CASSFRAVGHYGYTF.

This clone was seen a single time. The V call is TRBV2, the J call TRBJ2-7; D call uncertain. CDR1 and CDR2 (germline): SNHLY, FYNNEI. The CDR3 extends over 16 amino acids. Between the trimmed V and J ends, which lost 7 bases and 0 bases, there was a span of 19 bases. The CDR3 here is CASISLAGPNSYEQYF. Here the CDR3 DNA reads TGTGCCAGCATCTCTCTGGCAGGTCCAAACTCCTACGAGCAGTACTTC.

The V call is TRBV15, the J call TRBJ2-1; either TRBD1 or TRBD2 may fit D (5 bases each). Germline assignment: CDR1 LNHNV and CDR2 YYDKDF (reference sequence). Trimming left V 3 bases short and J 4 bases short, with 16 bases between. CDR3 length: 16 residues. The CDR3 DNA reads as TGTGCCACCAGCAGCTCCGGGACCGATTTATACAATGAGCAGTTCTTC. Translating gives CATSSSGTDLYNEQFF.

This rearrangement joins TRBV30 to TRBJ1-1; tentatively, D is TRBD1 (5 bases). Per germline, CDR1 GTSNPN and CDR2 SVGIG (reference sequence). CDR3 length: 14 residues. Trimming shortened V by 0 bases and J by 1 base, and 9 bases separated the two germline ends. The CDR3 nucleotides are TGTGCCTGGAGTGTACATCAGGGGAACACTGAAGCTTTCTTT. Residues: CAWSVHQGNTEAFF.

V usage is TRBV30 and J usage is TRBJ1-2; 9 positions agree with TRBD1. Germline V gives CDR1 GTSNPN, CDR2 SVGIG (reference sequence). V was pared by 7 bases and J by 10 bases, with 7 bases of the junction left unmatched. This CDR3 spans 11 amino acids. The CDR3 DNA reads TGTGCCTTCGATAGGACAGGGGCCTACACCTTC. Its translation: CAFDRTGAYTF. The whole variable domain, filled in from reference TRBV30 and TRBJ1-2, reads SQTIHQWPATLVQPVGSPLSLECTVEGTSNPNLYWYRQAAGRGLQLLFYSVGIGQISSEVPQNLSASRPQDRQFILSSKKLLLSDSGFYLCAFDRTGAYTFGSGTRLTVV.

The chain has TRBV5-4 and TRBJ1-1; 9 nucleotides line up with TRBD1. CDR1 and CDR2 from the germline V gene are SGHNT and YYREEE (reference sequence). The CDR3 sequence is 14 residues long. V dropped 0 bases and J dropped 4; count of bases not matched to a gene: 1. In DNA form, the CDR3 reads TGTGCCAGCAGCTTGGAACAGGGGGCCACTGAAGCTTTCTTT. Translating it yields CASSLEQGATEAFF.

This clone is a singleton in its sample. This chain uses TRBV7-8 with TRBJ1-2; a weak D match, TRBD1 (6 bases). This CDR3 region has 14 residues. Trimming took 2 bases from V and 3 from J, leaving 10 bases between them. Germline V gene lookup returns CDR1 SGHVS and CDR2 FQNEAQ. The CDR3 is CASSLNRADYGYTF. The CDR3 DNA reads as TGTGCCAGCAGCTTAAACAGGGCTGACTATGGCTACACCTTC.

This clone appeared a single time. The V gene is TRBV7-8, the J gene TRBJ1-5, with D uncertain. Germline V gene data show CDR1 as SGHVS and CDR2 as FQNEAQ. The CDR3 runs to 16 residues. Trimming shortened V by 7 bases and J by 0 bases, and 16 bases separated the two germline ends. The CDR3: CASIPGRYYSNQPQHF. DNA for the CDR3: TGTGCCAGCATCCCGGGAAGGTATTATAGCAATCAGCCCCAGCATTTT.

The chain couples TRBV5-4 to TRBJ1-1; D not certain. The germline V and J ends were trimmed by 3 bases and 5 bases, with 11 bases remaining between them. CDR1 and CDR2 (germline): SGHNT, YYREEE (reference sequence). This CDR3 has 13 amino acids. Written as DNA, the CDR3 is TGTGCCAGCAGCTCCCGCGAGGAGACTGAAGCTTTCTTT. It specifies CASSSREETEAFF.

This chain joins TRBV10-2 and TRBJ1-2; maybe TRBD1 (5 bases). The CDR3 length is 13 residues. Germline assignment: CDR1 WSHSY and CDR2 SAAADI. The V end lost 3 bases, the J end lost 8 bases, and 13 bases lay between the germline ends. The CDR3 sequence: CASSEGEIGGYTF. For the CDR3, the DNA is TGCGCCAGCAGTGAAGGGGAGATTGGCGGCTACACCTTC.